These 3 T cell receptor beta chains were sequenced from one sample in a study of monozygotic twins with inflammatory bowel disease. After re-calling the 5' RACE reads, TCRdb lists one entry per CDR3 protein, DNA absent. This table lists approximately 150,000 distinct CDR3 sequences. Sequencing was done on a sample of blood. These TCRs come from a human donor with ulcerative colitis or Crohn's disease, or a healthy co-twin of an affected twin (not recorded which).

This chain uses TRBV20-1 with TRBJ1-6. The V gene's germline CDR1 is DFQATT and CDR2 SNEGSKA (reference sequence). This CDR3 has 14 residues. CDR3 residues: CSARDITNNSPLHF.

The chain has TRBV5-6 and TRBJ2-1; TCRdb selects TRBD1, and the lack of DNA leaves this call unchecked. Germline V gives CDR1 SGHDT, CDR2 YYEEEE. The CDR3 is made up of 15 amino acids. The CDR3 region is CASSLGQLYNNEQFF.

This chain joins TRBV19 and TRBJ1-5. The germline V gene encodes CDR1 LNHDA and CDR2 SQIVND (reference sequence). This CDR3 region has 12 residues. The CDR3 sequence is CASKYSNQPQHF.